This TCR beta chain was sequenced during a study of synovial regulatory T cells in juvenile arthritis (dated by TCRdb to the mid-2010s). Notes on the research overall: Among sequenced patients, three were therapy-naive, one received methotrexate plus infliximab, about six received methotrexate, and one had no treatment information. Although effector T cell subsets in the cohort were also sequenced for comparisons, the Treg dataset on its own covers only blood and synovial fluid Treg cells. Treg and Teff subsets from about a dozen JIA patients with active disease were included in the TCR repertoire comparisons. The study compared the TCRbeta CDR3 repertoires of blood iaTreg cells, other blood Treg cells and synovial fluid Treg cells taken from matched patient samples.

iaTreg cells were defined as HLA-DR+ Treg cells, were more frequent in NO ID patients than in ID patients at Tend, and were hypothesised to expand during inflammation. TCR repertoires were obtained from roughly 11 juvenile idiopathic arthritis patients with active disease who had not reached inactive disease, of whom 3 were polyarticular and 8 were oligoarticular. The TCR-sequenced patients had a median age of approximately 12 years (range roughly 2.2-22.9) and median disease duration of roughly seven years (range 0.2-19.1). Samples for TCR repertoire analysis were collected at two centres in Italy. Peripheral blood mononuclear cells were separated using a Histopaque-1077 density gradient and frozen in about 90% FCS with 10% DMSO. Receptor amplification or capture employed the immunoSEQ multiplex PCR assay. TCRbeta CDR3 sequencing was performed by Adaptive Biotechnologies. The published analysis was carried out like this. To assess repertoire similarity, the researchers used the Chao-modified Jaccard index along with median clonotype overlap taken from 200 random subsamples at equal sample size. Similarity analyses used either productive nucleotide sequences or in silico-translated amino acid sequences. Hierarchical clustering with single linkage and t-SNE based on Chao-modified Jaccard distances were applied for the comparison of repertoires. After normalising for sample size, the researchers measured repertoire diversity with the Renyi index across a range of alpha values. The table comes from immuneACCESS by way of TCRdb, which keeps in-frame sequences with V and J called. Part of the clones is missing from these tables; in studies checked, under half for an unresolved V gene and the rest for unknown reasons. That table is the source of V, J and clone size, and D and trimming were worked out from the DNA. The sample's records list several hundred clones. Over 4.5% of the sample rests with the top ten.

Summary of the overall study and its limitations: TCR diversity was lower in blood iaTreg cells than in other blood Treg cells, which is consistent with antigen-driven expansion. iaTreg TCR repertoires were found to be largely private across patients and to partially overlap with synovial Teff and blood CPL repertoires. Synovial Treg cells shared more CDR3 sequences with iaTreg cells than with other blood Treg cells; Chao-Jaccard similarity confirmed closer relation.

Frequency shows this clone is medium-sized (0.01 to 0.1%); no count was noted. It lacks a known antigen. The CDR3, from cysteine to phenylalanine, totals 14 residues. DNA is not on record. In the germline V gene, CDR1 corresponds to SGHTA and CDR2 to FQGNSA. Input material: Treg cells from blood. The sample's cell subset or site label is to be understood as: HLA-DR+ inflammation-associated blood Treg cells. The receptor's source is a donor younger than 35 with juvenile idiopathic arthritis. The chain is made from TRBV7-2 and TRBJ2-5. The CDR3 protein is CASSRSGGRETQYF.